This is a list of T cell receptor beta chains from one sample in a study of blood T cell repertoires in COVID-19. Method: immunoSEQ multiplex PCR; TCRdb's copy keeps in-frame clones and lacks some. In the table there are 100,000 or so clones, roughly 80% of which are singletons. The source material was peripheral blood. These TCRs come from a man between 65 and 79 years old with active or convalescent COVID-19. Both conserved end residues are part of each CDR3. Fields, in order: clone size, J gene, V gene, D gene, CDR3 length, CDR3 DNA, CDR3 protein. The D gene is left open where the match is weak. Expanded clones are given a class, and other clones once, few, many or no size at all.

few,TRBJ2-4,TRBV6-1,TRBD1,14,TGTGCCAGCAGTGAGGGACAGCCCAAAAACATTCAGTACTTC,CASSEGQPKNIQYF
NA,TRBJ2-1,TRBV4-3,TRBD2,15,TGCGCCAGCAGCCGGTCAGCGGGGGGCCGTGATGAGCAGTTCTTC,CASSRSAGGRDEQFF
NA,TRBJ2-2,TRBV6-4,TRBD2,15,TGTGCCAGCAGTGACGAAGCGGGAGTCACCGGGGAGCTGTTTTTT,CASSDEAGVTGELFF
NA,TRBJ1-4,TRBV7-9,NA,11,TGTGCCAGCAGGTCTTCAGGGAAACTGTTTTTT,CASRSSGKLFF
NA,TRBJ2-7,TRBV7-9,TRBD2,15,TGTGCCAGCAGTAAAGGACTAGCGGGTTACTACGAGCAGTACTTC,CASSKGLAGYYEQYF
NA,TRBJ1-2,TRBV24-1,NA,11,TGTGCCACCAGTGGTTCAGAAGGCTACACCTTC,CATSGSEGYTF
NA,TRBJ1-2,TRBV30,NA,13,TGTGCCTCAAACCGACCCTCGGAGTATGGCTACACCTTC,CASNRPSEYGYTF
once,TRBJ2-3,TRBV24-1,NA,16,TGTGCCACTAAAGGAAGGAAGGGGGTCACCACAGATACGCAGTATTTT,CATKGRKGVTTDTQYF
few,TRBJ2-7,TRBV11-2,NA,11,TGTGCCAGCGGGAGCTCCTACGAGCAGTACTTC,CASGSSYEQYF
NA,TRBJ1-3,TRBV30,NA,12,TGTGCCTGGAGTACAGTCGGAAACACCATATATTTT,CAWSTVGNTIYF